Listed below are T cell receptor beta chains from one sample, sequenced in a study of beta chain features in type 1 diabetes. Profiling relied on immunoSEQ multiplex PCR, and the TCRdb table lists in-frame clones only, not all of them. This sample carries around 690,000 clones, under 15% of them seen once, and the ten largest clones take more than 0.1%. Sequenced sample: naive CD4+ T cells from blood. The origin of the receptors is a man aged 25-40 years with type 1 diabetes. Each CDR3 is given with its conserved first and last residue. The D gene is left open where the match is weak. A clone size is listed for some rows: how often the clone was seen (once, few, many), or a class if it is expanded.

D: TRBD2; V: TRBV6-1; size: few; J: TRBJ2-1; length: 16; CDR3: CASSAPGLGSYNEQFF; DNA: TGTGCCAGCAGTGCTCCGGGACTAGGCTCCTACAATGAGCAGTTCTTC
D: -; V: TRBV7-2; size: -; J: TRBJ1-2; length: 15; CDR3: CASSLAGGASYGYTF; DNA: TGTGCCAGCAGCTTAGCCGGGGGGGCCAGCTATGGCTACACCTTC
D: -; V: TRBV27; size: -; J: TRBJ2-5; length: 14; CDR3: CASSPWITQETQYF; DNA: TGTGCCAGCAGTCCTTGGATTACTCAAGAGACCCAGTACTTC
D: -; V: TRBV28; size: -; J: TRBJ2-3; length: 12; CDR3: CASGTPQDTQYF; DNA: TGTGCCAGTGGGACTCCCCAAGATACGCAGTATTTT
D: -; V: TRBV11-2; size: -; J: TRBJ1-6; length: 16; CDR3: CASSLAGDNRGSPLHF; DNA: TGTGCCAGCAGCTTAGCAGGCGACAATAGGGGTTCACCCCTCCACTTT
D: -; V: TRBV6-5; size: few; J: TRBJ2-2; length: 16; CDR3: CASSWKGGEDPGELFF; DNA: TGTGCCAGCAGTTGGAAAGGCGGAGAAGACCCCGGGGAGCTGTTTTTT
D: -; V: TRBV4-3; size: -; J: TRBJ2-7; length: 13; CDR3: CASSQEPDREQYF; DNA: TGCGCCAGCAGCCAAGAGCCCGACCGCGAGCAGTACTTC
D: TRBD1; V: TRBV7-2; size: -; J: TRBJ1-5; length: 15; CDR3: CASSPSGQGNQPQHF; DNA: TGTGCCAGCAGCCCCTCGGGACAGGGCAATCAGCCCCAGCATTTT
D: -; V: TRBV7-2; size: few; J: TRBJ2-5; length: 15; CDR3: CASSFQRVAGETQYF; DNA: TGTGCCAGCAGCTTTCAGAGGGTGGCTGGAGAGACCCAGTACTTC
D: -; V: TRBV2; size: -; J: TRBJ1-1; length: 14; CDR3: CASSEEVLNTEAFF; DNA: TGTGCCAGCAGTGAAGAGGTACTGAACACTGAAGCTTTCTTT
D: -; V: TRBV15; size: -; J: TRBJ2-5; length: 13; CDR3: CATSRDRSETQYF; DNA: TGTGCCACCAGCCGAGATCGATCGGAGACCCAGTACTTC
D: -; V: TRBV18; size: few; J: TRBJ1-5; length: 14; CDR3: CASSRGGSNQPQHF; DNA: TGTGCCAGCTCACGAGGGGGATCCAATCAGCCCCAGCATTTT
D: TRBD1; V: TRBV10-3; size: -; J: TRBJ1-2; length: 13; CDR3: CAISPGQDYGYTF; DNA: TGTGCCATCAGTCCGGGACAGGACTATGGCTACACCTTC
D: TRBD1; V: TRBV30; size: few; J: TRBJ2-7; length: 15; CDR3: CAWSGPGDSPYEQYF; DNA: TGTGCCTGGAGTGGTCCAGGGGACAGTCCATACGAGCAGTACTTC
D: -; V: TRBV7-2; size: -; J: TRBJ2-7; length: 16; CDR3: CASSLNSVTGSYEQYF; DNA: TGTGCCAGCAGCTTAAATTCCGTGACAGGTTCCTACGAGCAGTACTTC
D: -; V: TRBV27; size: few; J: TRBJ2-6; length: 13; CDR3: CASRGAGANVLTF; DNA: TGTGCCAGCAGAGGGGCTGGGGCCAACGTCCTGACTTTC
D: -; V: TRBV29-1; size: few; J: TRBJ2-7; length: 13; CDR3: CSVAGDTSYEQYF; DNA: TGCAGCGTTGCAGGGGACACCTCCTACGAGCAGTACTTC
D: -; V: TRBV5-6; size: few; J: TRBJ2-3; length: 14; CDR3: CASSRYEDADTQYF; DNA: TGTGCCAGCAGCCGCTATGAGGACGCAGATACGCAGTATTTT
D: -; V: TRBV6-5; size: few; J: TRBJ1-2; length: 13; CDR3: CASSYRQLYGYTF; DNA: TGTGCCAGCAGTTACAGGCAGCTCTATGGCTACACCTTC
D: -; V: TRBV15; size: -; J: TRBJ2-6; length: 15; CDR3: CATTRKGVGANVLTF; DNA: TGTGCCACCACTAGGAAAGGGGTTGGGGCCAACGTCCTGACTTTC
D: -; V: TRBV2; size: few; J: TRBJ1-2; length: 11; CDR3: CASKGGYGYTF; DNA: TGTGCCAGCAAGGGAGGCTATGGCTACACCTTC
D: TRBD1; V: TRBV7-2; size: -; J: TRBJ1-5; length: 14; CDR3: CASSFGTGVQPQHF; DNA: TGTGCCAGCAGCTTCGGGACAGGGGTTCAGCCCCAGCATTTT
D: -; V: TRBV7-7; size: -; J: TRBJ2-1; length: 13; CDR3: CASSLGSRNEQFF; DNA: TGTGCTAGCAGCTTAGGTTCTCGGAATGAGCAGTTCTTC
D: -; V: TRBV27; size: -; J: TRBJ2-7; length: 11; CDR3: CASSLSGEQYF; DNA: TGTGCCAGCAGTTTATCAGGGGAGCAGTACTTC
D: -; V: TRBV21-1; size: -; J: TRBJ1-2; length: 16; CDR3: CASSPRAFDSRGGYTF; DNA: TGTGCCAGCAGCCCCCGGGCCTTCGACAGTCGGGGTGGCTACACCTTC
D: -; V: TRBV7-2; size: few; J: TRBJ1-2; length: 12; CDR3: CASSLQGYGYTF; DNA: TGTGCCAGCAGCTTACAAGGCTATGGCTACACCTTC
D: TRBD2; V: TRBV4-3; size: few; J: TRBJ2-7; length: 14; CDR3: CASSLSGGDYEQYF; DNA: TGCGCCAGCAGCCTCAGCGGGGGGGACTACGAGCAGTACTTC
D: -; V: TRBV7-2; size: -; J: TRBJ1-5; length: 18; CDR3: CASSFSQNGFGGNQSQHF; DNA: TGTGCCAGCAGCTTTAGTCAAAATGGGTTCGGGGGCAATCAGTCCCAGCATTTT
D: -; V: TRBV9; size: -; J: TRBJ2-7; length: 14; CDR3: CASSVGQSSYEQYF; DNA: TGTGCCAGCAGCGTAGGCCAGTCCTCCTACGAGCAGTACTTC
D: TRBD1; V: TRBV25-1; size: -; J: TRBJ2-1; length: 16; CDR3: CASSAHNTGGNDEQFF; DNA: TGTGCCAGCAGTGCACACAATACAGGGGGAAACGATGAGCAGTTCTTC
D: TRBD1; V: TRBV7-8; size: few; J: TRBJ1-5; length: 16; CDR3: CASRRTGLHSNQPQHF; DNA: TGTGCCAGCAGACGGACAGGATTGCATAGCAATCAGCCCCAGCATTTT
D: TRBD2; V: TRBV10-3; size: few; J: TRBJ2-2; length: 18; CDR3: CAISATSGGPTNTGELFF; DNA: TGTGCCATCAGTGCGACTAGCGGGGGCCCTACGAACACCGGGGAGCTGTTTTTT
D: TRBD1; V: TRBV9; size: -; J: TRBJ1-2; length: 15; CDR3: CASSPGTDENYGYTF; DNA: TGTGCCAGCAGCCCCGGGACAGATGAAAACTATGGCTACACCTTC
D: -; V: TRBV6-5; size: -; J: TRBJ2-1; length: 14; CDR3: CASSYGQGYNEQFF; DNA: TGTGCCAGCAGTTACGGGCAGGGCTACAATGAGCAGTTCTTC
D: -; V: TRBV28; size: -; J: TRBJ1-4; length: 13; CDR3: CASSLGGPEKLFF; DNA: TGTGCCAGCAGTTTGGGCGGCCCGGAAAAACTGTTTTTT
D: TRBD1; V: TRBV15; size: -; J: TRBJ2-7; length: 16; CDR3: CATSSGGQAGSYEQYF; DNA: TGTGCCACCAGCAGCGGTGGACAGGCAGGCTCCTACGAGCAGTACTTC
D: -; V: TRBV5-1; size: few; J: TRBJ1-1; length: 12; CDR3: CASSLQGTEAFF; DNA: TGCGCCAGCAGCTTACAGGGCACTGAAGCTTTCTTT
D: -; V: TRBV14; size: few; J: TRBJ2-3; length: 15; CDR3: CASSQLERATDTQYF; DNA: TGTGCCAGCAGCCAATTGGAGAGGGCCACAGATACGCAGTATTTT
D: -; V: TRBV5-1; size: -; J: TRBJ1-2; length: 12; CDR3: CASSSDTAGYTF; DNA: TGCGCCAGCAGCTCGGACACTGCTGGCTACACCTTC
D: -; V: TRBV13; size: few; J: TRBJ2-7; length: 12; CDR3: CASRYRDHEQYF; DNA: TGTGCCAGCAGATACAGGGACCACGAGCAGTACTTC
D: TRBD1; V: TRBV7-3; size: -; J: TRBJ1-6; length: 14; CDR3: CASSLGQGSSPLHF; DNA: TGTGCCAGCAGCTTAGGACAGGGAAGTTCACCCCTCCACTTT
D: TRBD1; V: TRBV10-3; size: few; J: TRBJ2-7; length: 11; CDR3: CAISDEGQGGF; DNA: TGTGCCATCAGTGACGAGGGACAGGGAGGCTTC
D: -; V: TRBV10-3; size: few; J: TRBJ2-1; length: 14; CDR3: CAISKSLEYNEQFF; DNA: TGTGCCATCTCGAAATCACTTGAATACAATGAGCAGTTCTTC
D: TRBD1; V: TRBV4-2; size: few; J: TRBJ2-6; length: 17; CDR3: CASSQGQGASGANVLTF; DNA: TGTGCCAGCAGCCAAGGACAGGGGGCGTCTGGGGCCAACGTCCTGACTTTC
D: TRBD1; V: TRBV30; size: -; J: TRBJ1-2; length: 14; CDR3: CAWRDRACFYGYTF; DNA: TGTGCCTGGAGGGACAGGGCCTGTTTCTATGGCTACACCTTC
D: -; V: TRBV19; size: -; J: TRBJ2-5; length: 14; CDR3: CASSSGDSQETQYF; DNA: TGTGCCAGTAGTTCGGGGGACTCCCAAGAGACCCAGTACTTC
D: TRBD1; V: TRBV4-3; size: few; J: TRBJ1-5; length: 15; CDR3: CASSQDDRGNQPQHF; DNA: TGCGCCAGCAGCCAGGATGACAGGGGCAATCAGCCCCAGCATTTT
D: -; V: TRBV11-3; size: -; J: TRBJ2-3; length: 15; CDR3: CASSLDYGGADTQYF; DNA: TGTGCCAGCAGCTTAGATTACGGGGGCGCGGATACGCAGTATTTT
D: -; V: TRBV7-9; size: -; J: TRBJ2-7; length: 16; CDR3: CASSSQTTGTPYEQYF; DNA: TGTGCCAGCAGCTCTCAAACCACCGGGACGCCCTACGAGCAGTACTTC
D: -; V: TRBV6-5; size: -; J: TRBJ1-6; length: 15; CDR3: CASSYSGPYNSPLHF; DNA: TGTGCCAGCAGTTACAGTGGCCCATATAATTCACCCCTCCACTTT